The 13 T cell receptor beta chains below were found in one sample sequenced in a study of STAT5B mutations in CD4+ large granular lymphocyte leukemia. Assay: immunoSEQ multiplex PCR; the TCRdb copy retains only in-frame clones and omits some. Among 20,000 to 25,000 clones listed, more than 65% were seen once. Sequencing was carried out using CD4+ T cells from blood buffy coats. These receptors originate from a human donor in good health.

This chain joins TRBV14 and TRBJ2-5, with 8 positions matching TRBD2. V shed 5 bases, J shed 1 base, and the junction held 6 bases outside the gene matches. Germline assignment: CDR1 SGHDN and CDR2 FVKESK. The CDR3 runs to 15 residues. Written as DNA, the CDR3 is TGTGCCAGCAGCGCCAGCGGGAGAGTCCAAGAGACCCAGTACTTC. Translation: CASSASGRVQETQYF.

This chain connects TRBV23-1 to TRBJ1-5; D call uncertain. TRBV23-1 is noted as an ORF with a role that remains uncertain. There are 13 residues in the CDR3. Trimming stripped 7 bases from V and 1 base from J, with 8 bases between. CDR3 region: CASTERSNQPQHF. In DNA form, the CDR3 reads TGCGCCAGCACCGAAAGGAGCAATCAGCCCCAGCATTTT.

V usage is TRBV5-4 and J usage is TRBJ2-3, with 9 bases aligning to TRBD2. The CDR3 covers 15 residues. Germline trimming cut 4 bases from V and 6 bases from J; bases unmatched to any gene: 9. Germline V gives CDR1 SGHNT, CDR2 YYREEE (reference sequence). The CDR3 loop is CASSPAGGPGDTQYF. The CDR3 DNA reads as TGTGCCAGCAGCCCCGCGGGGGGGCCAGGGGATACGCAGTATTTT.

The chain employs TRBV7-2 and TRBJ2-5, with D hard to call. CDR1 is SGHTA, CDR2 FQGNSA, per germline. Trimming pared 4 bases from V and 5 bases from J, leaving 5 bases between. This CDR3 region has 11 residues. CDR3 in DNA: TGTGCCAGCAGCTCTACGGAGACCCAGTACTTC. Translated, it gives CASSSTETQYF.

The table lists this clone with a few counts. This chain joins TRBV7-2 and TRBJ1-5; D may be TRBD1 (5 bases). The CDR3 is made up of 15 amino acids. Germline CDR1 SGHTA, CDR2 FQGNSA. V lost 1 base to trimming and J lost 0 bases, with 7 bases between them. The CDR3 region is CASSLGRASNQPQHF. DNA for the CDR3: TGTGCCAGCAGCTTAGGCAGGGCTAGCAATCAGCCCCAGCATTTT.

The V and J genes are TRBV12-5 and TRBJ2-1; D gene ambiguous. The CDR3 loop spans 15 amino acids. Germline CDR1 LGHNT, CDR2 FRNRAP. The V gene lost 1 base and the J gene lost 0 bases, with 7 bases spanning the gap. DNA of the CDR3: TGTGCTAGTGGTTTGGGCAGTAGCTCCTACAATGAGCAGTTCTTC. Translation: CASGLGSSSYNEQFF.

V is TRBV5-1 and J is TRBJ2-5; 9 nucleotides agree with TRBD2. Judging by the DNA end, TRBJ2-7 fits better; the J call may be wrong. CDR3 length equals 13 residues. Per the germline V gene, CDR1 is SGHRS and CDR2 is YFSETQ. The CDR3 is CASSASGDYEQYF. In DNA form, the CDR3 reads TGCGCCAGCAGTGCTAGCGGGGACTACGAGCAGTACTTC.

Comments on this clone: Germline and junction disagree at one end, which may indicate a read error. The chain carries TRBV2 and TRBJ2-7; 7 bases agree with TRBD1. This CDR3 has 12 amino acids. Germline CDR1 and CDR2: SNHLY and FYNNEI. The CDR3 loop reads CASSGPGGPIPF. The CDR3 bases are TGTGCCAGCAGTGGGCCAGGGGGACCCATCCCTTTC.

The chain is built from TRBV30 and TRBJ2-7; either TRBD1 or TRBD2 may fit D (5 bases each). Germline V CDR1 and CDR2: GTSNPN, SVGIG (reference sequence). This CDR3 region has 15 residues. V lost 5 bases and J lost 2, with 19 bases in between. The CDR3 coding sequence is TGTGCCTGGGCCGAACCGGGACGCGGAGCCTACGAGCAGTACTTC. Translating gives CAWAEPGRGAYEQYF.

V usage is TRBV4-2 and J usage is TRBJ1-4; D unclear. The germline V gene encodes CDR1 LGHNA and CDR2 YNFKEQ. CDR3 size: 16 residues. Trimming left V 4 bases short and J 4 bases short, with 16 bases between. The CDR3 region is CASSPGGQEGNEKLFF. In nucleotides, the CDR3 is TGTGCCAGCAGCCCAGGAGGGCAGGAGGGTAATGAAAAACTGTTTTTT.

This rearrangement joins TRBV7-2 to TRBJ1-1; D gene ambiguous. Germline CDR1 and CDR2: SGHTA and FQGNSA. The CDR3 extends over 14 amino acids. V lost 2 bases, J lost 1 base, and 8 bases lay in between. DNA of the CDR3: TGTGCCAGCAGCTTAACGCTAGGGAACACTGAAGCTTTCTTT. This encodes CASSLTLGNTEAFF.

V gene TRBV2 combines with J gene TRBJ1-1; D not certain. Trimming took 6 bases from V and 0 from J, leaving 8 bases between them. The germline V gene encodes CDR1 SNHLY and CDR2 FYNNEI. The CDR3 length is 13 residues. The CDR3 is CASSGFMNTEAFF. The CDR3 nucleotides are TGTGCCAGCAGCGGCTTCATGAACACTGAAGCTTTCTTT.

This chain connects TRBV10-3 to TRBJ2-5; D gene ambiguous. The CDR3 spans 14 residues. V was clipped by 0 bases and J by 5 bases, with 10 bases between them. The germline V gene encodes CDR1 ENHRY and CDR2 SYGVKD. The CDR3: CAISESGSWETQYF. The CDR3 DNA reads as TGTGCCATCAGTGAGTCAGGGTCGTGGGAGACCCAGTACTTC.